This T cell receptor beta chain was identified in a study of T cells after yellow fever vaccination. Study-level results: Subsequent booster samples again held most clones from primary vaccination (96% CD4, approximately 85% CD8). It was a small share of clonotypes that appeared in both CD4 and CD8 compartments. FACS-sorted repertoires might harbor abundant contaminating clonotypes from the bulk population.

By 5'RACE template switching, TCR cDNA was produced, with a universal primer site and UMIs added in the process. MiXCR was run by TCRdb on the 5' RACE reads, yielding one entry per CDR3 protein. The sample lists 500,000 to 650,000 distinct CDR3 sequences; less than 20% were seen once. The germline gives CDR1 SNHLY, CDR2 FYNNEI. Trimming took 11 bases from V and 3 from J; bases not matched to a gene: 4. The CDR3 covers 13 residues. This clonotype was observed a few times. The antigen is not known. The sequence came from a man between 18 and 35 years old who received the YFV17D yellow fever vaccine. The specimen comprised PBMCs, sampled more than 4 days after the first yellow fever vaccination. The genes are TRBV2 and TRBJ2-1; 10 bases fit TRBD2. CDR3 sequence (DNA): TGTGCCGGAAGCGGGGGGGTCTACAATGAGCAGTTCTTC. It is translated as CAGSGGVYNEQFF.